These 15 T cell receptor beta chains originate from one sample sequenced in a study of blood T cell repertoires in COVID-19. The repertoire was sequenced with immunoSEQ multiplex PCR; TCRdb's copy has only in-frame clones and lacks some. The data show about 120,000 clones, 65% to 90% seen once. Sequencing was performed on peripheral blood. The receptors were gathered from a human donor in a cohort sampled during active COVID-19.

The V gene is TRBV7-2, the J gene TRBJ2-5, with D unresolved. CDR1 and CDR2 from the germline V gene are SGHTA and FQGNSA. Trimming pared 1 base from V and 5 bases from J, leaving 17 bases between. This CDR3 spans 16 amino acids. Written as DNA, the CDR3 is TGTGCCAGCAGCTTAGATGGCGGCGGCACTGGGGAGACCCAGTACTTC. Translation gives CASSLDGGGTGETQYF.

The rearrangement uses TRBV5-6 and TRBJ2-7; a possible D gene is TRBD2 (6 bases). This CDR3 has 15 amino acids. Between the trimmed V and J ends, which lost 5 bases and 0 bases, there was a span of 15 bases. Per the germline V gene, CDR1 is SGHDT and CDR2 is YYEEEE. CDR3 region: CASSNRGLSSYEQYF. CDR3 bases: TGTGCCAGCAGTAATAGGGGACTGAGCTCCTACGAGCAGTACTTC.

This clone turned up a few times. The V call is TRBV2, the J call TRBJ1-2; 7 positions agree with TRBD1. There are 15 residues in the CDR3. The junction had 10 bases not matched to a gene; V was cut back by 5 bases and J by 4 bases. Per the germline V gene, CDR1 is SNHLY and CDR2 is FYNNEI. The CDR3 reads CASSLYRGRGYGYTF. The DNA of the CDR3 is TGTGCCAGCAGTTTATACAGGGGAAGGGGCTATGGCTACACCTTC.

J is TRBJ2-3 and V is TRBV19, with D possibly being TRBD2 (5 bases). V dropped 8 bases and J dropped 1 base, with 13 bases sitting between them. Germline V CDR1 and CDR2: LNHDA, SQIVND (reference sequence). The CDR3 runs 14 residues. The CDR3 DNA sequence: TGTGCCAGTGCCTGGGGAGCCCGCACAGATACGCAGTATTTT. Translated: CASAWGARTDTQYF.

As concerns this clone: Because it lacks the conserved phenylalanine or tryptophan at the end, this CDR3 is likely a read error. The limits of the CDR3 on the DNA are not certain, so only TCRdb's listed CDR3 is given. This chain uses TRBV12-2 with TRBJ1-2; TRBD1 is the table's D call, not checked against the DNA. TRBV12-2 is an annotated pseudogene. Inclusive of both ends, the CDR3 amounts to 11 amino acids. CDR3 region: CASRIGQGATL.

The V gene is TRBV28, the J gene TRBJ2-7; 8 nucleotides align to TRBD1. V was pared by 5 bases and J by 3 bases, with 6 bases of the junction left unmatched. CDR3 length equals 14 residues. From germline, CDR1 is MDHEN and CDR2 SYDVKM. This CDR3 reads CASSPNRGFYEQYF. The DNA of the CDR3 is TGTGCCAGCAGTCCCAACAGGGGGTTCTACGAGCAGTACTTC.

CDR3 in amino acids: CASSFDRAYEQYF. CDR3 nucleotide sequence: TGTGCCAGCAGTTTTGACAGAGCCTACGAGCAGTACTTC. This chain joins TRBV12-3 or TRBV12-4 and TRBJ2-7; D might be TRBD1 (5 bases). CDR3 length equals 13 residues. Trimming removed 3 bases at V and 2 bases at J, with 8 bases between.

The chain links TRBV7-8 to TRBJ1-4; D is unresolved. Germline V gene data show CDR1 as SGHVS and CDR2 as FQNEAQ. This CDR3 spans 16 amino acids. V shed 6 bases and J shed 3 bases, with 17 bases lying between them. Written as DNA, the CDR3 is TGTGCCAGCAGTAACCGGGAGCCAGTTCCTAATGAAAAACTGTTTTTT. Protein product: CASSNREPVPNEKLFF.

This clone was recorded once. The chain links TRBV10-3 to TRBJ1-1, with D perhaps matching TRBD1 (5 bases). The germline CDR1 and CDR2 sequences are ENHRY and SYGVKD. Trimming pared 10 bases from V and 1 base from J, leaving 10 bases between. The CDR3 has 12 amino acids. The CDR3 bases are TGTGCCACCAAAGGACAGAACACTGAAGCTTTCTTT. It translates to CATKGQNTEAFF.

The chain carries TRBV9 and TRBJ2-1; D is possibly TRBD2 (5 bases). The ends were cut back, 4 bases at V and 4 bases at J, with 15 bases in the middle. The CDR3 is 15 residues long. The V gene's germline CDR1 is SGDLS and CDR2 YYNGEE. CDR3 bases: TGTGCCAGCAGCACCTCTAACCGAGGGTACAATGAGCAGTTCTTC. It is translated as CASSTSNRGYNEQFF. Complete variable domain (other parts from reference TRBV9 and TRBJ2-1): DSGVTQTPKHLITATGQRVTLRCSPRSGDLSVYWYQQSLDQGLQFLIQYYNGEERAKGNILERFSAQQFPDLHSELNLSSLELGDSALYFCASSTSNRGYNEQFFGPGTRLTVL.

This clone was detected only a few times. This chain connects TRBV7-9 to TRBJ1-6; maybe TRBD1 (5 bases). Looked up from germline, CDR1 is SEHNR and CDR2 is FQNEAQ (reference sequence). This CDR3 region has 15 residues. V was trimmed by 3 bases and J by 3 bases, leaving 9 bases between them. The CDR3 reads CASSFGQGYNSPLHF. For the CDR3, the DNA is TGTGCCAGCAGCTTTGGGCAGGGCTATAATTCACCCCTCCACTTT.

This clone has more than one count but fewer than ten. The chain recombines TRBV9 with TRBJ1-2; tentatively, D is TRBD1 (6 bases). The CDR3 loop spans 14 amino acids. Germline V CDR1 and CDR2: SGDLS, YYNGEE. The germline V and J ends were trimmed by 3 bases and 4 bases, with 13 bases remaining between them. This CDR3 is CASSAEGGAYGYTF. In DNA form, the CDR3 reads TGTGCCAGCAGCGCGGAAGGGGGGGCCTATGGCTACACCTTC.

This chain links TRBV7-6 with TRBJ2-3; 11 bases are a match to TRBD2. Trimming took 5 bases from V and 2 from J; bases not matched to a gene: 3. There are 15 residues in the CDR3. The germline gives CDR1 SGHVS, CDR2 FNYEAQ. CDR3 DNA: TGTGCCAGCAGCCGACTAGCGGGATACACAGATACGCAGTATTTT. It is translated as CASSRLAGYTDTQYF.

V is TRBV11-2 and J is TRBJ2-3, with no clear D. Trimming took off 5 bases at V and 4 bases at J, with 7 bases between the two ends. This CDR3 region has 12 residues. The germline V gene encodes CDR1 SGHAT and CDR2 FQNNGV. The CDR3 DNA reads TGTGCCAGCAGCCCTAATCCAGATACGCAGTATTTT. Protein sequence: CASSPNPDTQYF.

This sequence joins TRBV3-1 (or the pseudogene TRBV3-2) and TRBJ2-1, with D tentatively TRBD1 (5 bases). The CDR3 totals 13 residues. Germline V gene lookup returns CDR1 LGHDT and CDR2 YNNKEL (reference sequence). V was cut by 6 bases and J by 6 bases, with 12 bases left in between. CDR3 amino acids: CASSLGPSNEQFF. In nucleotides, the CDR3 is TGTGCCAGCAGTCTGGGGCCCAGCAATGAGCAGTTCTTC.